This T cell receptor (beta chain) comes out of a study of a mutant IDH1 vaccine in newly diagnosed glioma. Data came from immunoSEQ multiplex PCR; TCRdb stores just in-frame clones and leaves some out. The sample shows about 44,000 clones, 81% of them seen only once. Germline CDR1 reads KGHSH; CDR2 reads LQKENI. Trimming cost V 3 bases and J 2 bases; bases outside gene matches: 5. The CDR3 consists of 15 residues. Specified time point: week 35, safety follow-up. Every single dose of the vaccine, 300 ug of mutant IDH1 20-mer peptide, came with topical imiquimod. Patients in the study were vaccinated eight times, receiving shots in weeks 1, 3, 5, 7, 11, 15, 19 and 23. Patients carried new grade 3 or 4 IDH1-mutant astrocytomas lacking nuclear ATRX. This clone was seen only once. What it binds is not known.

This sample comprised PBMCs, obtained from a glioma patient whose treatment included an IDH1 peptide vaccine. The V call is TRBV18, the J call TRBJ2-3; the match to TRBD1 covers 7 bases. This receptor was taken from a woman in her forties with glioma. Some clones in this sample may be carry-over from other donors' samples. The chain's CDR3 is CASSPWDSLTDTQYF. DNA for the CDR3: TGTGCCAGCTCACCGTGGGACAGCCTCACAGATACGCAGTATTTT. Looking up the rest from reference TRBV18 and TRBJ2-3 gives the full variable domain: NAGVMQNPRHLVRRRGQEARLRCSPMKGHSHVYWYRQLPEEGLKFMVYLQKENIIDESGMPKERFSAEFPKEGPSILRIQQVVRGDSAAYFCASSPWDSLTDTQYFGPGTRLTVL.